The 11 T cell receptor beta chains below come from one sample, sequenced in a study of blood T cell repertoires in COVID-19. TCRdb's table, derived via immunoSEQ multiplex PCR, lists solely in-frame clones and lacks some. This repertoire shows 150,000 to 200,000 clones, 75% to 90% found once; its top ten account for under 0.85%. Sequenced input: PBMCs or T cells enriched from blood (not recorded which). These receptors came from a woman aged 18-30 years who had recovered from COVID-19.

The chain has TRBV6-4 and TRBJ2-2, with D perhaps TRBD2 (5 bases). The ends were cut back, 0 bases at V and 7 bases at J, with 9 bases in the middle. The CDR3 has 14 residues. The germline gives CDR1 MRHNA, CDR2 SNTAGT. The CDR3 DNA sequence: TGTGCCAGCAGTGACTCATTAGGAGGCGGGGAGCTGTTTTTT. This translates into CASSDSLGGGELFF.

V usage is TRBV9 and J usage is TRBJ2-3, with D unresolved. V was trimmed by 0 bases and J by 0 bases, leaving 5 bases between them. CDR3 length: 14 amino acids. Germline V gives CDR1 SGDLS, CDR2 YYNGEE. The CDR3, as DNA: TGTGCCAGCAGCGTAGATCCTAGCACAGATACGCAGTATTTT. Translated: CASSVDPSTDTQYF.

The V gene is TRBV27, the J gene TRBJ1-5, with 12 bases aligning to TRBD1. The CDR3 has 16 amino acids. Germline V gene lookup returns CDR1 MNHEY and CDR2 SMNVEV (reference sequence). V lost 6 bases and J lost 2; bases outside the gene matches: 5. The chain's CDR3 is CASSRGTGGGNQPQHF. CDR3 DNA sequence: TGTGCCAGCAGCCGGGGGACAGGGGGCGGCAATCAGCCCCAGCATTTT.

This chain joins TRBV6-4 and TRBJ2-2, with 7 bases identical to TRBD1. CDR1 is MRHNA, CDR2 SNTAGT, per germline. V gave up 5 bases and J gave up 6 bases; unmatched junction bases: 3. The CDR3 is made up of 13 amino acids. The CDR3 protein is CASSFTGAGELFF. CDR3 coding DNA: TGTGCCAGCAGTTTCACAGGGGCCGGGGAGCTGTTTTTT.

The V gene is TRBV28, the J gene TRBJ1-2; 7 bases are a match to TRBD1. The CDR3 has 14 residues. Germline V gene data show CDR1 as MDHEN and CDR2 as SYDVKM. The V and J ends lost 6 bases and 8 bases, in that order; junction bases with no gene match: 12. CDR3 in DNA: TGTGCCAGCAGGCCCCCAGGGGGGATGCGCGGCTACACCTTC. Amino acids: CASRPPGGMRGYTF.

V gene TRBV4-2 combines with J gene TRBJ2-7, with D tentatively TRBD2 (6 bases). V lost 3 bases and J lost 0, with 12 bases in between. The CDR3 extends over 15 amino acids. From germline, CDR1 is LGHNA and CDR2 YNFKEQ. CDR3 residues: CASSHPGTPSYEQYF. The CDR3, as DNA: TGTGCCAGCAGCCATCCCGGGACTCCCTCCTACGAGCAGTACTTC.

J is TRBJ1-1 and V is TRBV15; no clear D. With 2 bases removed from V and 3 bases from J, the gap between germline ends came to 7 bases. This CDR3 region has 13 residues. Germline assignment: CDR1 LNHNV and CDR2 YYDKDF (reference sequence). The CDR3 DNA reads as TGTGCCACCAGCAGAATCCGGGACACTGAAGCTTTCTTT. Amino acid sequence: CATSRIRDTEAFF.

The chain carries TRBV6-5 and TRBJ2-5; 12 bases are a match to TRBD1. Germline CDR1 MNHEY, CDR2 SVGAGI. The CDR3 runs to 15 residues. With V trimmed by 8 bases and J by 4 bases, 8 bases remained unmatched. CDR3 in DNA: TGTGCCAGCGCGGCTGGGACAGGGGGCGTAGAGACCCAGTACTTC. Translating gives CASAAGTGGVETQYF.

The chain combines TRBV5-1 with TRBJ2-7, with TRBD2 identical over 8 bases. V shed 0 bases and J 1 base; nucleotides not matched to a gene: 3. The CDR3 has 15 residues. Looked up from germline, CDR1 is SGHRS and CDR2 is YFSETQ. In DNA, the CDR3 is TGCGCCAGCAGCTTGGCGGGAGGGGGATCCTACGAGCAGTACTTC. Encoded protein: CASSLAGGGSYEQYF.

The CDR3 nucleotides are TGTGCCAGCAGCTTGTTTCCCGCTGGAAACACCATATATTTT. This codes for CASSLFPAGNTIYF. The chain uses TRBV5-6 and TRBJ1-3; D is unresolved. The germline CDR1 and CDR2 sequences are SGHDT and YYEEEE. Deletions cut 1 base from V and 2 bases from J, with 7 bases between. The CDR3 is made up of 14 amino acids.

This chain joins TRBV5-5 and TRBJ1-4; TRBD1 agrees at 10 bases. This CDR3 comprises 14 residues. V dropped 6 bases and J dropped 5; count of bases not matched to a gene: 4. CDR1 is SGHKS, CDR2 YYEKEE, per germline (reference sequence). CDR3: CASNPGQGNEKLFF. The CDR3 bases are TGTGCCAGCAACCCGGGACAGGGGAATGAAAAACTGTTTTTT.